A selection of T cell receptor beta chains follows, all from one sample in a study of T-cell reconstitution after alpha-beta-depleted transplantation in children. Using its own MiXCR run on the PCR reads, TCRdb lists one record per CDR3 protein. The sample lists roughly 490,000 distinct CDR3 sequences, about an eighth occurring once. The sequencing used PBMCs, mostly from graft donor cells, collected 180 days after TCRalphabeta/CD19-depleted stem cell transplant. The receptors shown here come from a female patient between 2 and 15 years old who had a stem cell transplant for aplastic anemia, so the T cells may come from the graft donor. The CDR3 runs from the conserved cysteine through the conserved F or W. Fields, in order: V gene, D gene, clone size, J gene, CDR3 DNA, CDR3 protein. The D gene is left open where the match is weak. Clone size is stated in some rows and not others, as once, few, many or a class when expanded.

>TRBV7-6|-|-|TRBJ2-1
TGTGCCAGCAGCCCCAGCCCGGGGGGCCGATACAATGAGCAGTTCTTC
CASSPSPGGRYNEQFF
>TRBV10-3|TRBD2|-|TRBJ2-2
TGTGCCATCTGGCGGGAGAGGAACACCGGGGAGCTGTTTTTT
CAIWRERNTGELFF
>TRBV29-1|-|many|TRBJ2-5
TGCAGCGTGGCCCTAGGCCCTCAAGAGACCCAGTACTTC
CSVALGPQETQYF
>TRBV7-2|TRBD2|many|TRBJ2-5
TGTGCCAGCAGCTTAATCCTAGCGGGAGGAAGACAAGAGACCCAGTACTTC
CASSLILAGGRQETQYF
>TRBV29-1|TRBD2|few|TRBJ2-3
TGCAGCGTTGAACTAGCGGGGTTACTGGTTAGCACAGATACGCAGTATTTT
CSVELAGLLVSTDTQYF
>TRBV21-1|-|-|TRBJ2-3
TGTGCCAGCAGCAGCAGGTTCGTCGGCAGAGCCGATAGCACAGATACGCAGTATTTT
CASSSRFVGRADSTDTQYF
>TRBV12-3/TRBV12-4|-|many|TRBJ1-2
TGTGCCAGCAGTTTATCGGGACGGCACTATGGCTACACCTTC
CASSLSGRHYGYTF
>TRBV6-2/TRBV6-3|-|-|TRBJ1-2
TGTGCCAGCAGTTACTCAAGGGGCCACCTCTATGGCTACACCTTC
CASSYSRGHLYGYTF
>TRBV5-1|-|-|TRBJ1-2
TGCGCCAGCAGCGCCTTAAGTGGGAGTGATGGCTACACCTTC
CASSALSGSDGYTF
>TRBV3-1|TRBD2|few|TRBJ2-5
TGTGCCAGCAGCCCCCACGCGGGAGAAGAGACCCAGTACTTC
CASSPHAGEETQYF
>TRBV11-2|TRBD2|-|TRBJ2-3
TGTGCCAGCAGCTCTCGGTGGGTGGGAGGGTTGTCAGATACGCAGTATTTT
CASSSRWVGGLSDTQYF
>TRBV7-8|TRBD1|few|TRBJ1-2
TGTGCCAGCAGCTCCAGGGGGGGGACCTATGGCTACACCTTC
CASSSRGGTYGYTF
>TRBV11-2|TRBD1|few|TRBJ1-1
TGTGCCAGCAGCTTTTGGGTCAGGGGGCACGTCACTGAAGCTTTCTTT
CASSFWVRGHVTEAFF
>TRBV4-3|TRBD2|few|TRBJ2-1
TGCGCCAGCAGCCAAGGTGAACTAGCGGCCTACAATGAGCAGTTCTTC
CASSQGELAAYNEQFF
>TRBV6-5|-|-|TRBJ1-6
TGTGCCAGCAGTTACAGACTGACAGTTTATTCACCCCTCCACTTT
CASSYRLTVYSPLHF
>TRBV11-2|TRBD2|-|TRBJ2-2
TGTGCCAGCAGCTTACTCCGGGGGGATAGATCCGGGGAGCTGTTTTTT
CASSLLRGDRSGELFF
>TRBV28|TRBD1|many|TRBJ2-7
TGTGCCAGCAGTCCCTCCCTCGGGCAGGGGGCCGTCGAGCAGTACTTC
CASSPSLGQGAVEQYF
>TRBV7-2|-|many|TRBJ2-1
TGTGCCAGCAGCTTTAACCCGGGACTCCTTTTCTACAATGAGCAGTTCTTC
CASSFNPGLLFYNEQFF
>TRBV5-4|-|-|TRBJ2-1
TGTGCCAGCAGCTTGGCCTTCTGGGGTTTGGACAATGAGCAGTTCTTC
CASSLAFWGLDNEQFF
>TRBV24-1|TRBD1|many|TRBJ2-7
TGTGCCACCAGTGATTCGCCGGGACAGGGGCTAATCGGTAACTACGAGCAGTACTTC
CATSDSPGQGLIGNYEQYF
>TRBV30|-|few|TRBJ2-1
TGTGCCCGCCAGGGATCCCCCTACAATGAGCAGTTCTTC
CARQGSPYNEQFF
>TRBV12-3/TRBV12-4|-|-|TRBJ1-5
TGTGCCAGCAGTTTGGGTTGGAATCAGCCCCAGCATTTT
CASSLGWNQPQHF